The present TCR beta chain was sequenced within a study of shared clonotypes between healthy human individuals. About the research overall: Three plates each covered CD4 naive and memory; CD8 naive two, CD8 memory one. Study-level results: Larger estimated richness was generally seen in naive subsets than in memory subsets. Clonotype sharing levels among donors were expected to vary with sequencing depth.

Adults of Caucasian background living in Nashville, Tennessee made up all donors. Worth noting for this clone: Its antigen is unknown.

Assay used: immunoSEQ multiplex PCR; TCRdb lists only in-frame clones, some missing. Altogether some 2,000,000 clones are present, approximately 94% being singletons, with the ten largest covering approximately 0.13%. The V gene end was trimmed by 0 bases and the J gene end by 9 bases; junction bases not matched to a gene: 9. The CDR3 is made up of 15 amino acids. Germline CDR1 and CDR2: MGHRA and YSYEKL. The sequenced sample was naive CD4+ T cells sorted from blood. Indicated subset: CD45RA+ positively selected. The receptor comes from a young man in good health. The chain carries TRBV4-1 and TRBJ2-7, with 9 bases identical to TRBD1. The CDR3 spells CASSQDQQGARMQYF. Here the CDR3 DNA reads TGCGCCAGCAGCCAAGATCAACAGGGGGCTAGAATGCAGTACTTC.